Below are 2 T cell receptor beta chains sequenced from a single sample in a study of cytomegalovirus exposure and HLA in healthy donors. The PCR used 60 Vbeta and 13 Jbeta primers. Generated by immunoSEQ multiplex PCR, the TCRdb table keeps only in-frame clones and is missing some. The repertoire consists of some 120,000 clones, with around 67% occurring once and the leading ten covering 4.8%. Material: PBMCs. These receptors were collected from a man aged 55 to 70 in good health and CMV-seropositive.

The chain couples TRBV30 to TRBJ1-2; the D is unclear. Germline loops: CDR1 GTSNPN, CDR2 SVGIG (reference sequence). V shed 0 bases and J shed 5 bases, with 4 bases lying between them. CDR3 length: 11 amino acids. CDR3 residues: CAWSVRYGYTF. The CDR3, as DNA: TGTGCCTGGAGTGTGCGGTATGGCTACACCTTC.

The gene calls are TRBV27 and TRBJ1-2, with 7 bases fitting TRBD1. The CDR3 contains 16 residues. The V and J ends lost 5 bases and 3 bases, in that order; junction bases with no gene match: 12. Germline V CDR1 and CDR2: MNHEY, SMNVEV (reference sequence). The DNA of the CDR3 is TGTGCCAGCAGTCCGCGCGCAGGGGGTTGGGACTATGGCTACACCTTC. This encodes CASSPRAGGWDYGYTF.